These T cell receptor beta chains were read from a single sample in a study of response to subunit inactivated influenza vaccine. Using its own MiXCR run on the RT-PCR reads, TCRdb lists one record per CDR3 protein. The sample has 450,000 to 550,000 distinct CDR3 sequences, around 25% seen once. Sequencing was performed on CD4+ T cells sorted from PBMCs, taken approximately 5 days after vaccination. Receptors originate from a man aged 45-65 years who received an inactivated influenza vaccine. The CDR3 runs from the conserved cysteine through the conserved F or W. The D gene is left open where the match is weak. The size field is filled for only some rows; it gives once, few, many or a size class.

D gene,clone size,CDR3 length,V gene,J gene,CDR3 protein,CDR3 DNA
NA,many,14,TRBV7-2,TRBJ2-3,CASSLQGSTDTQYF,TGTGCCAGCAGTTTGCAGGGTAGCACAGATACGCAGTATTTT
TRBD1,few,19,TRBV28,TRBJ2-4,CASSFPVGQGASLRNIQYF,TGTGCCAGCAGTTTCCCAGTTGGGCAGGGGGCGTCCCTTCGGAACATTCAGTACTTC
NA,few,15,TRBV20-1,TRBJ2-1,CSAPPVAPRSDEQFF,TGCAGTGCGCCCCCGGTGGCACCGAGAAGCGATGAGCAGTTCTTC
TRBD1,many,13,TRBV12-3/TRBV12-4,TRBJ2-7,CASSWDRSYEQYF,TGTGCCAGCAGTTGGGACAGATCCTACGAGCAGTACTTC
TRBD1,NA,15,TRBV6-2/TRBV6-3,TRBJ2-7,CASSDTKGQGRKQYF,TGTGCCAGCAGTGACACTAAGGGACAGGGTAGGAAGCAGTACTTC
NA,NA,12,TRBV7-2,TRBJ2-5,CASTPYQETQYF,TGTGCCAGCACCCCGTACCAAGAGACCCAGTACTTC
TRBD2,NA,15,TRBV20-1,TRBJ2-3,CSATKTSGSTYTQYF,TGCAGTGCTACTAAGACTAGCGGGAGTACATATACGCAGTATTTT
TRBD1,few,14,TRBV28,TRBJ2-3,CASRTGQHTDTQYF,TGTGCCAGCAGAACGGGACAGCACACAGATACGCAGTATTTT
TRBD2,NA,16,TRBV5-1,TRBJ2-5,CASSPRTSGIQETQYF,TGCGCCAGCAGCCCCAGGACTAGCGGGATCCAAGAGACCCAGTACTTC
NA,NA,14,TRBV11-2,TRBJ2-1,CASSLARTPREQFF,TGTGCCAGCAGCTTAGCTCGGACTCCTCGTGAGCAGTTCTTC
TRBD1,few,16,TRBV7-3,TRBJ1-1,CASSLTGGQQNTEAFF,TGTGCCAGCAGCCTAACCGGGGGACAGCAAAACACTGAAGCTTTCTTT
NA,few,16,TRBV11-2,TRBJ2-1,CASSLDAWSSYNEQFF,TGTGCCAGCAGCTTAGACGCGTGGAGCTCCTACAATGAGCAGTTCTTC
NA,NA,14,TRBV5-1,TRBJ2-7,CASSPEGTRYEQYF,TGCGCCAGCAGCCCGGAGGGGACAAGATACGAGCAGTACTTC
TRBD1,NA,14,TRBV18,TRBJ1-2,CASSPPGTGSGYTF,TGTGCCAGCTCACCCCCAGGGACAGGGAGTGGCTACACCTTC
TRBD1,few,13,TRBV5-6,TRBJ2-5,CASSSDRGETQYF,TGTGCCAGCAGCTCGGACAGGGGAGAGACCCAGTACTTC
NA,NA,14,TRBV6-5,TRBJ1-2,CASSYSGQSYGYTF,TGTGCCAGCAGTTACTCGGGGCAGTCCTATGGCTACACCTTC
TRBD1,NA,15,TRBV2,TRBJ2-4,CASSELGQGLGIQYF,TGTGCCAGCAGTGAATTGGGACAGGGGTTAGGCATTCAGTACTTC
NA,few,14,TRBV7-2,TRBJ2-5,CASSSGTLKETQYF,TGTGCCAGCAGCTCCGGGACGTTAAAAGAGACCCAGTACTTC
TRBD1,few,12,TRBV7-3,TRBJ1-1,CASSSPGGEAFF,TGTGCCAGCAGCTCACCAGGGGGGGAAGCTTTCTTT
TRBD2,NA,16,TRBV7-2,TRBJ2-1,CASSRQVGGAANEQFF,TGTGCCAGCAGCCGGCAAGTCGGGGGGGCGGCAAATGAGCAGTTCTTC
NA,NA,15,TRBV15,TRBJ1-4,CATKDSFAANEKLFF,TGTGCCACCAAGGACAGTTTCGCGGCTAATGAAAAACTGTTTTTT
NA,NA,16,TRBV20-1,TRBJ2-1,CSARALQFKDFHEQFF,TGCAGTGCTAGAGCGTTACAGTTTAAGGATTTCCATGAGCAGTTCTTC
NA,few,12,TRBV29-1,TRBJ1-2,CSVPISRGGYTF,TGCAGCGTCCCAATTTCGAGGGGTGGCTACACCTTC
TRBD2,NA,15,TRBV7-9,TRBJ2-5,CASSLGLALQETQYF,TGTGCCAGCAGCTTGGGACTAGCGCTCCAAGAGACCCAGTACTTC
TRBD2,NA,15,TRBV4-2,TRBJ2-1,CASSQVTSGYNEQFF,TGTGCCAGCAGCCAAGTGACTAGCGGTTACAATGAGCAGTTCTTC
NA,few,13,TRBV29-1,TRBJ2-5,CSAGPRLQETQYF,TGCAGCGCGGGACCGAGGCTTCAAGAGACCCAGTACTTC
NA,few,13,TRBV4-3,TRBJ2-5,CASSRRIQETQYF,TGCGCCAGCAGTAGGAGGATCCAAGAGACCCAGTACTTC
TRBD1,once,13,TRBV7-3,TRBJ2-5,CASGVGGTGTQYF,TGTGCCAGCGGGGTTGGGGGGACAGGGACCCAGTACTTC
NA,few,14,TRBV11-2,TRBJ1-1,CASSLYRAATEAFF,TGTGCCAGCAGCTTATACAGGGCAGCCACTGAAGCTTTCTTT
TRBD1,NA,19,TRBV12-3/TRBV12-4,TRBJ2-6,CASSPRLGQGAGGANVLTF,TGTGCCAGCAGTCCCCGACTTGGACAGGGGGCAGGTGGGGCCAACGTCCTGACTTTC
TRBD1,many,13,TRBV7-2,TRBJ2-7,CASSPRDRGVKYF,TGTGCCAGCAGCCCCCGGGACAGGGGTGTGAAGTACTTC
NA,NA,12,TRBV10-3,TRBJ2-5,CAIRDQRETQYF,TGTGCCATTAGGGACCAGAGAGAGACCCAGTACTTC
NA,NA,13,TRBV28,TRBJ1-6,CASSPPPASPLHF,TGTGCCAGCAGTCCCCCCCCCGCCTCACCCCTCCACTTT
TRBD2,NA,16,TRBV7-2,TRBJ2-1,CASSLALVAGYNEQFF,TGTGCCAGCAGCTTAGCGCTGGTAGCGGGTTACAATGAGCAGTTCTTC
TRBD2,NA,17,TRBV7-6,TRBJ2-3,CASSLMTGTTLPDTQYF,TGTGCCAGCAGCTTGATGACCGGGACTACCCTTCCTGATACGCAGTATTTT
NA,NA,16,TRBV12-3/TRBV12-4,TRBJ2-7,CASSLAPGGTAYEQYF,TGTGCCAGCAGTTTAGCGCCCGGTGGGACCGCATACGAGCAGTACTTC
NA,few,16,TRBV11-1,TRBJ2-1,CASSPLSGWAENEQFF,TGTGCCAGCAGCCCCCTCAGCGGGTGGGCGGAGAATGAGCAGTTCTTC
TRBD2,NA,13,TRBV7-2,TRBJ2-7,CASSLREGYEQYF,TGTGCCAGCAGCTTAAGGGAGGGCTACGAGCAGTACTTC
NA,NA,13,TRBV7-9,TRBJ2-7,CASSFPTEREQYF,TGTGCCAGCAGCTTCCCGACAGAGAGGGAGCAGTACTTC
NA,many,11,TRBV29-1,TRBJ2-1,CSFVFWGEQFF,TGCAGCTTCGTGTTTTGGGGTGAGCAGTTCTTC
TRBD1,NA,15,TRBV14,TRBJ1-5,CASSQGGTANQPQHF,TGTGCCAGCAGCCAAGGCGGGACAGCAAATCAGCCCCAGCATTTT
NA,NA,16,TRBV7-1,TRBJ2-3,CASSSWGGGFTDTQYF,TGTGCCAGCAGCTCCTGGGGTGGGGGGTTCACAGATACGCAGTATTTT
NA,NA,12,TRBV7-2,TRBJ1-1,CASSFVVSEAFF,TGTGCCAGCAGCTTCGTCGTGAGTGAAGCTTTCTTT
NA,NA,14,TRBV29-1,TRBJ2-2,CRTPGGANTGELFF,TGCAGAACACCGGGCGGGGCGAACACCGGGGAGCTGTTTTTT
NA,NA,15,TRBV6-2/TRBV6-3,TRBJ2-1,CASSPLRDRPNEQFF,TGTGCCAGCAGTCCGCTGAGGGACCGCCCTAATGAGCAGTTCTTC
TRBD2,few,16,TRBV9,TRBJ2-2,CASSVGTSGSFGELFF,TGTGCCAGCAGCGTAGGGACTAGCGGGAGTTTCGGGGAGCTGTTTTTT
NA,many,14,TRBV12-3/TRBV12-4,TRBJ2-3,CASSLAGITDTQYF,TGTGCCAGCAGTTTAGCGGGGATCACAGATACGCAGTATTTT
NA,few,12,TRBV6-5,TRBJ2-1,CASSPNRREQFF,TGTGCCAGCAGCCCAAACAGGCGTGAGCAGTTCTTC
NA,many,14,TRBV12-3/TRBV12-4,TRBJ1-4,CASSPGATNEKLFF,TGTGCCAGCAGTCCCGGTGCAACTAATGAAAAACTGTTTTTT
NA,NA,16,TRBV3-1,TRBJ1-4,CASSQGRGQGYEKLFF,TGTGCCAGCAGCCAAGGGCGCGGGCAGGGGTATGAAAAACTGTTTTTT
NA,NA,15,TRBV4-2,TRBJ2-3,CASSQEAGSIDTQYF,TGTGCCAGCAGCCAAGAGGCAGGGAGTATAGATACGCAGTATTTT
TRBD2,NA,15,TRBV12-3/TRBV12-4,TRBJ2-1,CASSFTSGRGDEQFF,TGTGCCAGCAGTTTTACTAGCGGGCGGGGGGATGAGCAGTTCTTC